The clone carrying this T cell receptor beta chain was picked up a small number of times. Sequence at one end of the junction differs from germline and may be a read error. These data come from a study of cytomegalovirus exposure and HLA in healthy donors. On the study more broadly: Drawn from HLA-typed donors, tens of millions of unique TCRs were held in an early data release.

It was with 60 Vbeta and 13 Jbeta primers that the PCR ran. Assay: immunoSEQ multiplex PCR; the TCRdb copy retains only in-frame clones and omits some. The repertoire holds approximately 110,000 clones, with roughly 12% as singletons. The clonotype originates from a man aged 35-49 years in good health and CMV-seropositive. What was sequenced was PBMCs.

In nucleotides, the CDR3 is TGTGCTAGCAGCACGAGGACAGGGGGCACTGAAGCTTTCTTT. Translated: CASSTRTGGTEAFF. The chain uses TRBV7-7 and TRBJ1-1; 10 nucleotides align to TRBD1. The CDR3 sequence is 14 residues long. CDR1 is SSHAT, CDR2 FNYEAQ, per germline (reference sequence).